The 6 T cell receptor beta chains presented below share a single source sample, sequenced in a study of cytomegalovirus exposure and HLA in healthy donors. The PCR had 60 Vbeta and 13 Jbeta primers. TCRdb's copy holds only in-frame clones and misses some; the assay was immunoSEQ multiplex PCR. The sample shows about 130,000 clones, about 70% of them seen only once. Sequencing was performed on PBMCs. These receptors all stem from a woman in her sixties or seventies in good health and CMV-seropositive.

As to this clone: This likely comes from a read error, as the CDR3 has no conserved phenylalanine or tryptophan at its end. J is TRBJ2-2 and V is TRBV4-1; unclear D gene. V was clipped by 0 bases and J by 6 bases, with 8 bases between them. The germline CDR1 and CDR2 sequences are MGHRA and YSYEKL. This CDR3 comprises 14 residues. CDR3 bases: TGCGCCAGCAGCCAAGATTGGGTCCCCGGGGAGCTGTTTTCT. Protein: CASSQDWVPGELFS.

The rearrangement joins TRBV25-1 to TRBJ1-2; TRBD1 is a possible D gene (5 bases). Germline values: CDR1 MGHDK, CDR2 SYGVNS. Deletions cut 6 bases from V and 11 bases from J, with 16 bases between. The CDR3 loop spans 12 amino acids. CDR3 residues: CASRSGGEGYTF. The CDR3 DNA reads TGTGCCAGCAGGTCAGGTGGGGAGGGGTACACCTTC.

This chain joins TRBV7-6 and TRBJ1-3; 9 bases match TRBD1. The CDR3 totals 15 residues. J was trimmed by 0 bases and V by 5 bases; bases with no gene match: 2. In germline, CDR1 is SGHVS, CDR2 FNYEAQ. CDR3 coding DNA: TGTGCCAGCAGCGCGGACAGGGGCTCTGGAAACACCATATATTTT. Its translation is CASSADRGSGNTIYF. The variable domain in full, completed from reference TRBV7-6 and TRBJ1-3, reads GAGVSQSPRYKVTKRGQDVALRCDPISGHVSLYWYRQALGQGPEFLTYFNYEAQQDKSGLPNDRFSAERPEGSISTLTIQRTEQRDSAMYRCASSADRGSGNTIYFGEGSWLTVV.

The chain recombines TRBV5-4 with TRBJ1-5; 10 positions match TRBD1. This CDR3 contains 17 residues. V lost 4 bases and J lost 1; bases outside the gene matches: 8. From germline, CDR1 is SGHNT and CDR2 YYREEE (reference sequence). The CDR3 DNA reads TGTGCCAGCAGCGATTCGGGGACAGGGGTCAGCAATCAGCCCCAGCATTTT. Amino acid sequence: CASSDSGTGVSNQPQHF.

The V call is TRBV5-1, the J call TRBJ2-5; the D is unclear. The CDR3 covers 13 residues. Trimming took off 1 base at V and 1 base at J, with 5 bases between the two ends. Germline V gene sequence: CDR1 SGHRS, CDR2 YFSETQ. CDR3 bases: TGCGCCAGCAGCTTGCCATCCCAAGAGACCCAGTACTTC. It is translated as CASSLPSQETQYF.

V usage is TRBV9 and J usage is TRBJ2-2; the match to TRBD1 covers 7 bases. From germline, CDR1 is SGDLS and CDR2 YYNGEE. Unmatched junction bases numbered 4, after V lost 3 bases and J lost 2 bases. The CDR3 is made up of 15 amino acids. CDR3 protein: CASSARQGNTGELFF. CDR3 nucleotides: TGTGCCAGCAGCGCCAGACAGGGTAACACCGGGGAGCTGTTTTTT.